The 2 T cell receptor beta chains presented below share a single source sample, sequenced in a study of T-cell reconstitution after alpha-beta-depleted transplantation in children. Unique molecular identifiers were incorporated into the prepared TCRbeta library. TCRdb re-derived calls from the PCR reads in MiXCR, one entry per CDR3 protein. This sample has some 240,000 distinct CDR3 sequences, with about 8.8% found just once. The sample in question was PBMCs from the stem cell graft donor, obtained from the stem cell graft. The origin of the receptors is a human donor who donated a stem cell graft to a child with SCID.

This clonotype has a count of ten or more. CDR3 amino acids: CASSQYGTGELFF. In DNA form, the CDR3 reads TGTGCCAGCAGCCAATATGGAACCGGGGAGCTGTTTTTT. The J gene is TRBJ2-2, the V gene TRBV14; D is unresolved. This CDR3 has 13 residues. V gave up 2 bases and J gave up 5 bases, with 6 bases separating them. Germline-derived CDR1 and CDR2 are SGHDN and FVKESK.

This clonotype was counted at least ten times. The chain joins TRBV4-3 to TRBJ2-1; D is ambiguous. Trimming removed 0 bases at V and 0 bases at J, with 9 bases between. In germline, CDR1 is LGHNA, CDR2 YSLEER. The CDR3 is 16 amino acids. The CDR3 is CASSQEAGSSYNEQFF. In DNA, the CDR3 is TGCGCCAGCAGCCAAGAGGCCGGAAGCTCCTACAATGAGCAGTTCTTC.